This T cell receptor beta chain was found in a study of diagnostic markers for celiac disease. Each CDR3 protein gets one entry in TCRdb, which reprocessed the reads and gives no DNA. The sample table sets out a few thousand distinct CDR3 sequences. By frequency, this clonotype registers large (0.1 to 1%). Sequenced material: either unsorted cells or a sorted T cell fraction (not recorded which). The sequence came from a human donor. This table probably holds off-target reads from a library built for another chain.

The CDR3 loop is CASSQVSVGSSYEQYF. V is TRBV4-2 and J is TRBJ2-7. The CDR3 totals 16 residues. Germline values: CDR1 LGHNA, CDR2 YNFKEQ.